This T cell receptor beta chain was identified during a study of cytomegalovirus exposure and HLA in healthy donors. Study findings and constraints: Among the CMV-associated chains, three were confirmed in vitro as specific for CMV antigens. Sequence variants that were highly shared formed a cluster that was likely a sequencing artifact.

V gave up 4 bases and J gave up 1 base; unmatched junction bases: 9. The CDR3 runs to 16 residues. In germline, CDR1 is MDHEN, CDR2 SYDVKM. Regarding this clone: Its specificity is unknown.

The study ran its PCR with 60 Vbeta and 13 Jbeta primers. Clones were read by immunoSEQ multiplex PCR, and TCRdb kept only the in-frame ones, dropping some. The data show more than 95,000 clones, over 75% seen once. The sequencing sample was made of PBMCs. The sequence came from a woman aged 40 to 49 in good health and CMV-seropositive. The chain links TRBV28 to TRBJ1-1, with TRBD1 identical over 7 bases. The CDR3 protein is CASSSSPGGGNTEAFF. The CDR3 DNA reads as TGTGCCAGCAGTTCGAGCCCAGGGGGTGGGAACACTGAAGCTTTCTTT.